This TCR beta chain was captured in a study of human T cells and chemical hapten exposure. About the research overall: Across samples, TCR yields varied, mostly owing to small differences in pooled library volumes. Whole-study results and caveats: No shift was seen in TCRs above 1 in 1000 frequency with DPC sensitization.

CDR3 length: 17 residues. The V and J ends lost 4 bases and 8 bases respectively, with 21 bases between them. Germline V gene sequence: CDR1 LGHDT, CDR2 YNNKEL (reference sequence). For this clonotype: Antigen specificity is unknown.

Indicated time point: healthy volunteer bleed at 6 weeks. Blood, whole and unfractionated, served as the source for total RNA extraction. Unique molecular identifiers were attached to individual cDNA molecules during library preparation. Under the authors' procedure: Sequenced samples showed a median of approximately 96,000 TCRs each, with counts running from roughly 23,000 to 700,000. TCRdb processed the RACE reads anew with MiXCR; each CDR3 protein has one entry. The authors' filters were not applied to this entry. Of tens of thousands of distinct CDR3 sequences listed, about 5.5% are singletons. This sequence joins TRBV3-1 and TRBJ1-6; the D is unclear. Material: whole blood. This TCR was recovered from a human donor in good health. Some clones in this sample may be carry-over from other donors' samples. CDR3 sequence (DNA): TGTGCCAGCAGCCCACTGACCCTGCTTGGGGTGGATTCACCCCTCCACTTT. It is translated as CASSPLTLLGVDSPLHF.